The TCR beta chain under discussion was sequenced for a study of blood T cell repertoires in COVID-19. Under the authors' procedure: It was from reference gene primer amplification that nucleated cell counts were estimated. The protocol was immunoSEQ multiplex PCR, while the TCRdb copy is restricted to in-frame clones and leaves out a portion. V, J and clone size reflect that table, while D and trimming were determined from the DNA. The sample holds roughly 500,000 clones; around 85% are singletons and the top ten take roughly 3.2%. This clone was observed a handful of times. The origin of this receptor is a human donor in a cohort sampled during active COVID-19. The sample taken for sequencing was peripheral blood.

CDR3 sequence reads: CASRRQGRGANSPLHF. The CDR3 DNA follows: TGTGCCAGCAGACGACAGGGGCGAGGGGCTAATTCACCCCTCCACTTT. The V gene is TRBV7-9, the J gene TRBJ1-6; TRBD1 matches 8 bases. CDR3 size: 16 residues. With V trimmed by 6 bases and J by 6 bases, 10 bases remained unmatched. Looked up from germline, CDR1 is SEHNR and CDR2 is FQNEAQ (reference sequence).